The 14 T cell receptor beta chains presented below share a single source sample, sequenced in a study of OX40 agonist ivuxolimab in advanced cancers. Profiled with immunoSEQ multiplex PCR; TCRdb holds only in-frame clones, not every one. The profile covers more than 40,000 clones, with 75% to 80% appearing a single time and 2.6% taken by the ten largest. The sequencing used CD4+ or CD8+ T cells sorted from blood, collected in a trial of the OX40 agonist ivuxolimab. The receptor set was obtained from an adult with an advanced solid tumor such as melanoma, head and neck, liver or kidney cancer.

This chain connects TRBV2 to TRBJ2-2, with a tentative D call TRBD1 (5 bases). V was cut by 7 bases and J by 2 bases, with 17 bases left in between. This CDR3 contains 16 residues. Germline V gene lookup returns CDR1 SNHLY and CDR2 FYNNEI. The CDR3 DNA reads TGTGCCAGCACCTTAAGGGCAGGGTCAAACACCGGGGAGCTGTTTTTT. Protein sequence: CASTLRAGSNTGELFF. The variable domain in full, with the rest retrieved from reference TRBV2 and TRBJ2-2, is EPEVTQTPSHQVTQMGQEVILRCVPISNHLYFYWYRQILGQKVEFLVSFYNNEISEKSEIFDDQFSVERPDGSNFTLKIRSTKLEDSAMYFCASTLRAGSNTGELFFGEGSRLTVL.

This rearrangement joins TRBV27 to TRBJ2-3; TRBD1 agrees at 10 bases. The J segment lost 4 bases and the V segment lost 5 bases, leaving 6 bases of the junction unmatched. Germline-derived CDR1 and CDR2 are MNHEY and SMNVEV (reference sequence). This CDR3 has 15 amino acids. DNA of the CDR3: TGTGCCAGCAGTGCCCGGGACAGGGGACCAGATACGCAGTATTTT. It yields the protein CASSARDRGPDTQYF.

The rearrangement uses TRBV30 and TRBJ2-1; 7 bases align to TRBD2. Germline values: CDR1 GTSNPN, CDR2 SVGIG (reference sequence). CDR3 size: 15 residues. V was clipped by 0 bases and J by 9 bases; unmatched bases: 11. CDR3 nucleotide sequence: TGTGCCTGGAGTGTGTTGGCGGGAGATCTGGGTGAGCAGTTCTTC. Its protein is CAWSVLAGDLGEQFF. Full variable domain (outside the CDR3, taken from reference TRBV30 and TRBJ2-1): SQTIHQWPATLVQPVGSPLSLECTVEGTSNPNLYWYRQAAGRGLQLLFYSVGIGQISSEVPQNLSASRPQDRQFILSSKKLLLSDSGFYLCAWSVLAGDLGEQFFGPGTRLTVL.

The V and J genes are TRBV28 and TRBJ1-4; D unresolved. This CDR3 is 12 amino acids long. Germline-derived CDR1 and CDR2 are MDHEN and SYDVKM. The germline V and J ends were trimmed by 4 bases and 8 bases, with 8 bases remaining between them. Here the CDR3 reads CASSSQNEKLFF. The CDR3 DNA is TGTGCCAGCAGTTCCCAAAACGAAAAACTGTTTTTT.

The V gene is TRBV7-9, the J gene TRBJ2-5; D gene unclear. This CDR3 has 13 amino acids. Trimming removed 5 bases from V and 1 base from J, with 8 bases in between. Germline V gene data show CDR1 as SEHNR and CDR2 as FQNEAQ (reference sequence). The CDR3 DNA follows: TGTGCCAGCAGCCTCCCCCCCCAAGAGACCCAGTACTTC. Translated, it gives CASSLPPQETQYF.

The CDR3 region has the DNA TGCAGCGTGACAGCTAGCGGGAGTGTCTACGAGCAGTACTTC. Translation: CSVTASGSVYEQYF. The chain recombines TRBV29-1 with TRBJ2-7; 10 bases agree with TRBD2. The CDR3 extends over 14 amino acids. After removal of 6 bases from V and 3 bases from J, the junction contained 8 bases not matched to a gene. Germline V lookup: CDR1 SQVTM, CDR2 ANQGSEA.

This clone was detected a few times. The rearrangement links TRBV11-2 to TRBJ1-1; D is unresolved. The CDR3 loop spans 13 amino acids. Germline-derived CDR1 and CDR2 are SGHAT and FQNNGV. The V gene lost 6 bases and the J gene lost 1 base, with 9 bases spanning the gap. DNA of the CDR3: TGTGCCAGCAGACTTACAGAGAACACTGAAGCTTTCTTT. It translates to CASRLTENTEAFF.

As to this clone: One end of the junction fails to match germline, which may point to a read error. J is TRBJ1-2 and V is TRBV2; D is unresolved. Germline loops: CDR1 SNHLY, CDR2 FYNNEI. CDR3 size: 12 residues. DNA for the CDR3: TGTGCCGGCAGAGGGTCCCTCTATGGCTACACCTTC. Translating it yields CAGRGSLYGYTF.

The chain couples TRBV7-8 to TRBJ2-1; D is perhaps TRBD2 (6 bases). This CDR3 spans 15 amino acids. Germline V gives CDR1 SGHVS, CDR2 FQNEAQ. The V end was cut by 1 base, the J end by 3 bases, with 10 bases between. The chain's CDR3 is CASSLDPGDYNEQFF. The CDR3 DNA reads as TGTGCCAGCAGCTTAGACCCGGGAGACTACAATGAGCAGTTCTTC.

The chain uses TRBV6-1 and TRBJ2-3, with D unresolved. V was trimmed by 0 bases and J by 5 bases, leaving 6 bases between them. Germline values: CDR1 MNHNS, CDR2 SASEGT. CDR3 length: 13 amino acids. The CDR3 region is CASSEALLDTQYF. In nucleotides, the CDR3 is TGTGCCAGCAGTGAAGCGCTTCTAGATACGCAGTATTTT.

The chain links TRBV11-3 to TRBJ2-3; D assignment may be TRBD1 or TRBD2 (5 bases each). V was pared by 1 base and J by 3 bases, with 17 bases between. CDR1 and CDR2 from the germline V gene are SGHNT and YENEEA. There are 17 residues in the CDR3. This CDR3 reads CASSLASGASGTDTQYF. As DNA, the CDR3 is TGTGCCAGCAGCTTAGCCTCCGGGGCTAGTGGGACAGATACGCAGTATTTT.

This clone was observed once. This chain connects TRBV29-1 to TRBJ1-3, with a possible D match to TRBD1 (6 bases). CDR3 size: 14 residues. Looked up from germline, CDR1 is SQVTM and CDR2 is ANQGSEA. V was trimmed by 6 bases and J by 0 bases, leaving 12 bases between them. CDR3 region: CSVSGTLSGNTIYF. CDR3 bases: TGCAGCGTCTCTGGGACACTCTCTGGAAACACCATATATTTT. Based on the CDR3 plus reference TRBV29-1 and TRBJ1-3, the full variable domain is SAVISQKPSRDICQRGTSLTIQCQVDSQVTMMFWYRQQPGQSLTLIATANQGSEATYESGFVIDKFPISRPNLTFSTLTVSNMSPEDSSIYLCSVSGTLSGNTIYFGEGSWLTVV.

The chain is built from TRBV5-1 and TRBJ1-1, with D perhaps TRBD1 (5 bases). The CDR3 length is 16 residues. The V gene's germline CDR1 is SGHRS and CDR2 YFSETQ. Trimming cost V 5 bases and J 5 bases, with 22 bases left between them. The CDR3 is CASSGGLGFWGTEAFF. The DNA of the CDR3 is TGCGCCAGCAGTGGAGGATTGGGGTTCTGGGGGACTGAAGCTTTCTTT.

This clone was detected a few times. This chain uses TRBV6-1 with TRBJ1-1, with TRBD1 identical over 8 bases. With 2 bases clipped from V and 10 bases from J, the junction kept 9 bases outside the gene matches. CDR3 length: 14 amino acids. CDR1 MNHNS and CDR2 SASEGT come from the germline V gene. The CDR3 spells CASSEIPGQAGAFF. The CDR3 DNA follows: TGTGCCAGCAGTGAAATCCCGGGACAGGCGGGAGCTTTCTTT.